This is a list of T cell receptor beta chains from one sample in a study of response to subunit inactivated influenza vaccine. Using its own MiXCR run on the RT-PCR reads, TCRdb lists one record per CDR3 protein. The sample contains 600,000 to 850,000 distinct CDR3 sequences, about 15% of which appear only once. The sample consisted of PBMCs from blood, taken roughly 2 weeks before vaccination. The origin of the receptors is a man aged 50 to 59 who received an inactivated influenza vaccine. Both conserved end residues are part of each CDR3. The order of the fields is J gene, clone size, D gene, V gene, CDR3 DNA, CDR3 protein. D genes are given only for firm matches. Part of the rows lack a size; the others show once, few, many or a class for expanded clones.

>TRBJ2-1|NA|NA|TRBV5-5
TGTGCCAGCAGCACGGAACCTAAGAGGCATGAGCAGTTCTTC
CASSTEPKRHEQFF
>TRBJ2-1|NA|TRBD2|TRBV9
TGTGCCAGCAGCGTAGCTAGCGGGGGGGCAAATGAGCAGTTCTTC
CASSVASGGANEQFF
>TRBJ2-3|few|NA|TRBV10-3
TGTGCCATCAGCGTAAAGACAGTAAATACGCAGTATTTT
CAISVKTVNTQYF
>TRBJ2-1|NA|NA|TRBV21-1
TGTGCCAGCATCAAAGGGTACCTCAATGAGCAGTTCTTC
CASIKGYLNEQFF
>TRBJ2-7|few|NA|TRBV12-3/TRBV12-4
TGTGCTGGTCGGCACGAGCAGTACTTC
CAGRHEQYF
>TRBJ2-5|NA|NA|TRBV6-1
TGTGCCAGCAGTGAATGGGCTAGTATTGAGACCCAGTACTTC
CASSEWASIETQYF
>TRBJ1-1|few|NA|TRBV12-3/TRBV12-4
TGTGCCAGCACCCTTGACGGGGCAATGAACACTGAAGCTTTCTTT
CASTLDGAMNTEAFF
>TRBJ1-2|NA|NA|TRBV7-9
TGTGCCAGCACCCTTCTGGGGGGGGATGGCTACACCTTC
CASTLLGGDGYTF
>TRBJ1-2|NA|NA|TRBV12-3/TRBV12-4
TGTGCCAGCAGCCCCTCCCCAAAAGATGGCTACACCTTC
CASSPSPKDGYTF
>TRBJ1-5|many|NA|TRBV4-3
TGCGCCAGCAGCCAATCAAGGGATCAGCCCCAGCATTTT
CASSQSRDQPQHF
>TRBJ1-1|few|NA|TRBV5-1
TGCGCCAGCAGCTTCGCCGGGGCCGACACTGAAGCTTTCTTT
CASSFAGADTEAFF
>TRBJ2-5|few|NA|TRBV7-2
TGTGCCAGCAGCTTAAGAGGGCATGTTCAAGAGACCCAGTACTTC
CASSLRGHVQETQYF
>TRBJ2-2|many|NA|TRBV5-6
TGTGCCAGCAGCTTGATGAACACCGGGGAGCTGTTTTTT
CASSLMNTGELFF
>TRBJ2-3|NA|TRBD1|TRBV5-1
TGCGCCAGCAGCTCCGGGACAGCGTCAGATACGCAGTATTTT
CASSSGTASDTQYF
>TRBJ2-2|NA|NA|TRBV7-8
TGTGCCAGCAGCGGCTTTGAAACCGGGGAGCTGTTTTTT
CASSGFETGELFF
>TRBJ2-7|few|NA|TRBV27
TGTGCCAGCAGTTCCTCCCCCAGGGGGGCAACCTACGAGCAGTACTTC
CASSSSPRGATYEQYF
>TRBJ2-2|few|NA|TRBV20-1
TGCAGTGCTAGGGACGGCTACACCGGGGAGCTGTTTTTT
CSARDGYTGELFF